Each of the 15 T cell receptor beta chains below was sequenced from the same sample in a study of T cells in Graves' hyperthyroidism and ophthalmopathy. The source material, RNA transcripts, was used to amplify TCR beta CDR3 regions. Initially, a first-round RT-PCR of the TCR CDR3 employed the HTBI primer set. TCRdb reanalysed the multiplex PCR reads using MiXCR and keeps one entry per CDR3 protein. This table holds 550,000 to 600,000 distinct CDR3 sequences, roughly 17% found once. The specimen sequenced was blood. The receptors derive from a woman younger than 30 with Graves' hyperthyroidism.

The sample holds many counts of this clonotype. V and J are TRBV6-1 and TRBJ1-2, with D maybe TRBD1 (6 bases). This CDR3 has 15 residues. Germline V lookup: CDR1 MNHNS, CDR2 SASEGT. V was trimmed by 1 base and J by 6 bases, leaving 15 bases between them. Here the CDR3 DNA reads TGTGCCAGCAGTGAAGAGGGGGGGGGAGCACATGGCTACACCTTC. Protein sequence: CASSEEGGGAHGYTF.

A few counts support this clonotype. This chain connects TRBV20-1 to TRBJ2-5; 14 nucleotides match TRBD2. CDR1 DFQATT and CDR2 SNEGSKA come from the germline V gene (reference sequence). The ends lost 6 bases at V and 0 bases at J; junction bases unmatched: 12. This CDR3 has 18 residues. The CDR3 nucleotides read TGCAGTGCCGATAAGGGGACTAGCGGGAGAGCGTACCAAGAGACCCAGTACTTC. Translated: CSADKGTSGRAYQETQYF.

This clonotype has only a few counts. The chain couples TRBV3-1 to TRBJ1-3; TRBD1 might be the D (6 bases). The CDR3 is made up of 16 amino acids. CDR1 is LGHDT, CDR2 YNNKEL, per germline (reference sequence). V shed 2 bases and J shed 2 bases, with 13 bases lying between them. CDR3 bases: TGTGCCAGCAGCCAATTAGGGACATACCCTGGAAACACCATATATTTT. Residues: CASSQLGTYPGNTIYF.

The CDR3 nucleotides read TGTGCCAGCAGGACAGGGGATAATGGCTACACCTTC. This codes for CASRTGDNGYTF. The chain carries TRBV7-6 and TRBJ1-2, with TRBD1 matching 8 bases. V shed 6 bases, J shed 6 bases, and the junction held 3 bases outside the gene matches. Germline V CDR1 and CDR2: SGHVS, FNYEAQ. This CDR3 is 12 amino acids long.

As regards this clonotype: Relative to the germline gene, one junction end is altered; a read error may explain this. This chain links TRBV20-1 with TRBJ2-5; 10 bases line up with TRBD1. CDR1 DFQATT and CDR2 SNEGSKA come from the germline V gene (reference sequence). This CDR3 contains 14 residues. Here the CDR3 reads CSPQDRGEQETRYF. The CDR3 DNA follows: TGCAGTCCTCAGGACAGGGGGGAACAAGAGACCCGGTACTTC.

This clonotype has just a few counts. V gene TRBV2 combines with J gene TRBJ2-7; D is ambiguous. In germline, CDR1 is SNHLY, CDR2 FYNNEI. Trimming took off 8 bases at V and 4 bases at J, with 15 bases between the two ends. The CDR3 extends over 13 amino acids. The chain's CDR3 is CASGSREYYEQYF. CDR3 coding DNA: TGTGCCAGCGGCTCTAGGGAATATTACGAGCAGTACTTC.

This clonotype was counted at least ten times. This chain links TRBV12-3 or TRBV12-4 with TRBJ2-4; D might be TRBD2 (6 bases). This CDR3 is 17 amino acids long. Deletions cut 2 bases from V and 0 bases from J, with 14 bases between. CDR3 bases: TGTGCCAGCAGTTTATTTGGGGCGGGGTCAGCCAAAAACATTCAGTACTTC. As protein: CASSLFGAGSAKNIQYF.

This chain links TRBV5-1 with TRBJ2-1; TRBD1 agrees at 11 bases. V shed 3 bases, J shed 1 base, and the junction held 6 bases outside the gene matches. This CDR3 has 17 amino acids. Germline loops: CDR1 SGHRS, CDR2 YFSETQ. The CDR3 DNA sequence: TGCGCCAGCAGCTCCGGACAGGGGGCGGTTTCCTACAATGAGCAGTTCTTC. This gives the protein CASSSGQGAVSYNEQFF.

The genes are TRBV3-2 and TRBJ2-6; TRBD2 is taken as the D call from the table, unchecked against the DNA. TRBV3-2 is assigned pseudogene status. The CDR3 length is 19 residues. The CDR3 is CASSQEKSLDPPGANVLTF. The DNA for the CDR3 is TGTGCCAGCAGCCAAGAGAAGTCCCTAGACCCTCCTGGGGCCAACGTCCTGACTTTC.

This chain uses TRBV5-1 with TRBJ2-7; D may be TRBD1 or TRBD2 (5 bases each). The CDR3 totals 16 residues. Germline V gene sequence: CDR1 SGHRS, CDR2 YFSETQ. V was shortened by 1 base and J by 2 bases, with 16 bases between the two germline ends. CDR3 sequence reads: CASSLTAGLAPYEQYF. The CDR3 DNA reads TGCGCCAGCAGCTTGACGGCAGGGCTAGCCCCCTACGAGCAGTACTTC.

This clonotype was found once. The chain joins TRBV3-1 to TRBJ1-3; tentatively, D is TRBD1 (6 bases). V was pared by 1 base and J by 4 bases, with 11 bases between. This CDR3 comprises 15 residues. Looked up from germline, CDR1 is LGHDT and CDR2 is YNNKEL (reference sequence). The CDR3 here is CASSQAGAHGNTIYF. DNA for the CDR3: TGTGCCAGCAGCCAAGCGGGGGCTCACGGAAACACCATATATTTT.

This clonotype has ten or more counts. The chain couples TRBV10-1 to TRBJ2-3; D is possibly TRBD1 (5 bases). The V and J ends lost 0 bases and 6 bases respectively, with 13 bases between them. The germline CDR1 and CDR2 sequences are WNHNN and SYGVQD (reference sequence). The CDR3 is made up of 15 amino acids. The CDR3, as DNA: TGCGCCAGCAGTGAGTCGGGCAGGGAATGGGATACGCAGTATTTT. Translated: CASSESGREWDTQYF.

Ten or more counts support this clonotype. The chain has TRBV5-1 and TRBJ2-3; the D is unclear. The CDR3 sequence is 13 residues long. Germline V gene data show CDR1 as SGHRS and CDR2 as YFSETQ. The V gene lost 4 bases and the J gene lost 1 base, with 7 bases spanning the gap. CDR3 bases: TGCGCCAGCAGCCTAGATGGCACAGATACGCAGTATTTT. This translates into CASSLDGTDTQYF.

As DNA, the CDR3 is TGTGCCAGCAGCCACCTGAAGGCCTTCGCCTACGAGCAGTACTTC. This sequence encodes CASSHLKAFAYEQYF. The chain recombines TRBV14 with TRBJ2-7; D uncertain. Trimming shortened V by 3 bases and J by 2 bases, and 14 bases separated the two germline ends. CDR3 length equals 15 residues. Germline V gives CDR1 SGHDN, CDR2 FVKESK.

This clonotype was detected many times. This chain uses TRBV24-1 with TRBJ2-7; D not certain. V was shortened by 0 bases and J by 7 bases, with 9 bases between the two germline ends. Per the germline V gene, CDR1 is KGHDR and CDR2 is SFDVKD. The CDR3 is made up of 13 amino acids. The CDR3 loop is CATSDLLGQEQYF. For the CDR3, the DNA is TGTGCCACCAGTGATTTGCTAGGCCAGGAGCAGTACTTC.